This T cell receptor (beta chain) was observed in a study of T cell responses to AZD1222 COVID-19 vaccine. Comment on this clone: Its antigen is not identified.

Sequenced by immunoSEQ multiplex PCR; TCRdb stores in-frame clones only, minus some. The table records under 200,000 clones, 90% to 95% of them present only once. The CDR3 is 18 residues long. Study-wide points: Repertoires were obtained solely post-peak T cell response.

The specimen comprised peripheral blood, sampled on day 0 of AZD1222 vaccination. The chain uses TRBV21-1 and TRBJ1-1; the table names TRBD1, a call not compared with the DNA. TRBV21-1 constitutes a pseudogene. This clonotype was obtained from an adult in good health. Here the CDR3 reads CASSKFRAGFGLNTEAFF. CDR3 coding DNA: TGTGCCAGCAGCAAATTCAGGGCAGGGTTCGGACTGAACACTGAAGCTTTCTTT.